This T cell receptor beta chain is drawn from a study of brain T cells in children with intractable seizures. Study-wide points: HCMV serostatus was not known, and viral specificity came from CDR3 similarity only.

Only cases whose brain tissue showed the highest T cell transcript signatures were sequenced. Pre-surgery treatment included at least one anti-epileptic drug. Repertoires were generated with immunoSEQ multiplex PCR, while TCRdb's copy carries only in-frame clones and drops some. Here the sample spans 50,000 to 80,000 clones, 90% to 96% being singletons. As for this clone: The antigen is unknown.

This sample comprised peripheral blood, obtained at surgery. The sequence derives from a boy less than two years old with focal cortical dysplasia and intractable seizures.

The chain's CDR3 is CASSLGDTQYF. CDR3 DNA: TGTGCCAGCAGCCTCGGGGATACGCAGTATTTT. The genes are TRBV3-1 (or the pseudogene TRBV3-2) and TRBJ2-3; D is ambiguous. Trimming stripped 4 bases from V and 6 bases from J, with 5 bases between. The CDR3 spans 11 residues. Germline V gene sequence: CDR1 LGHDT, CDR2 YNNKEL (reference sequence).